The 15 T cell receptor beta chains reported below all come from one sample, sequenced in a study of vaccination and CD4 T cells after COVID-19. The Oncomine TCR Beta short-read assay sequenced DNA from cultured CD4+ T cells. TCRdb processed the PCR reads anew with MiXCR; each CDR3 protein has one entry. This table has more than 9,000 distinct CDR3 sequences, 41% appearing once. Treatment given: approximately nine-day PBMC culture with coronavirus spike peptide pools or control peptides (ViraFEST assay). No antigens are known for them. The specimen was CD4+ T cells from blood, cultured in vitro, collected after SARS-CoV-2 vaccination. These receptor sequences come from a human donor who had recovered from COVID-19.

The rearrangement links TRBV18 to TRBJ2-6, with 11 bases lining up with TRBD1. The trim removed 3 bases at V and 0 bases at J, leaving 7 bases unmatched. The CDR3 is made up of 19 amino acids. The V gene's germline CDR1 is KGHSH and CDR2 LQKENI. CDR3 nucleotide sequence: TGTGCCAGCTCACCCCGGGCCGGGACAGGGGGCTCTGGGGCCAACGTCCTGACTTTC. As protein: CASSPRAGTGGSGANVLTF.

The V call is TRBV5-1, the J call TRBJ2-7, with 10 bases matching TRBD1. With 3 bases clipped from V and 7 bases from J, the junction kept 7 bases outside the gene matches. From germline, CDR1 is SGHRS and CDR2 YFSETQ. The CDR3 is 14 residues long. The CDR3 DNA sequence: TGCGCCAGCAGCTCAAGACAGGGGGCTTGGGAGCAGTACTTC. This sequence encodes CASSSRQGAWEQYF.

The chain carries TRBV20-1 and TRBJ1-4; 10 bases match TRBD1. The CDR3 is 13 amino acids. The V gene's germline CDR1 is DFQATT and CDR2 SNEGSKA (reference sequence). The ends lost 5 bases at V and 7 bases at J; junction bases unmatched: 4. CDR3 sequence: CSARQGAREKLFF. The CDR3, as DNA: TGCAGTGCTCGACAGGGGGCGCGTGAAAAACTGTTTTTT.

DNA of the CDR3: TGTGCCAGCACCAGGGACAGCGGGAGGGCCTTAAACGAGCAGTACTTC. Translating gives CASTRDSGRALNEQYF. This chain joins TRBV5-4 and TRBJ2-7, with TRBD2 matching over 10 bases. The CDR3 length is 16 residues. Looked up from germline, CDR1 is SGHNT and CDR2 is YYREEE (reference sequence). V was clipped by 6 bases and J by 5 bases; unmatched bases: 14.

In this sample, this clonotype is medium-sized. The chain is built from TRBV7-2 and TRBJ2-5; D gene ambiguous. CDR1 is SGHTA and CDR2 is FQGNSA in the germline V gene. CDR3 size: 15 residues. The V end lost 5 bases, the J end lost 2 bases, and 15 bases lay between the germline ends. The CDR3 nucleotides read TGTGCCAGCAGCCTTCAGAGGATAGTGCAAGAGACCCAGTACTTC. Encoded protein: CASSLQRIVQETQYF.

The chain carries TRBV19 and TRBJ2-7; no reliable D call. Trimming left V 1 base short and J 4 bases short, with 11 bases between. This CDR3 spans 14 amino acids. Germline-derived CDR1 and CDR2 are LNHDA and SQIVND (reference sequence). The CDR3 bases are TGTGCCAGTAGTATAGTCGAGACACCGTACGAGCAGTACTTC. This encodes CASSIVETPYEQYF.

The genes are TRBV7-2 and TRBJ2-3; D is unclear. This CDR3 is 16 amino acids long. V was shortened by 0 bases and J by 4 bases, with 14 bases between the two germline ends. The germline gives CDR1 SGHTA, CDR2 FQGNSA. CDR3 loop: CASSLARARSADTQYF. In nucleotides, the CDR3 is TGTGCCAGCAGCTTAGCCCGGGCTAGAAGTGCAGATACGCAGTATTTT.

This clonotype is large in the sample. This chain connects TRBV20-1 to TRBJ2-4; possible D gene TRBD2, 5 bases. Germline CDR1 reads DFQATT; CDR2 reads SNEGSKA (reference sequence). CDR3 length: 17 residues. V lost 5 bases to trimming and J lost 11 bases, with 31 bases between them. The CDR3 sequence: CSAFVRMGGPDGRVQYF. As DNA, the CDR3 is TGCAGTGCTTTCGTTCGAATGGGCGGGCCTGACGGAAGGGTTCAGTACTTC.

The chain couples TRBV21-1 to TRBJ1-1; no DNA check was done on the table's D call, TRBD1. TRBV21-1 is labeled a pseudogene. This CDR3 has 16 residues. This CDR3 reads CASNDYGTGGCTEAFF. The CDR3 DNA reads TGTGCCAGCAACGATTATGGCACAGGGGGCTGTACTGAAGCTTTCTTT.

This clonotype was seen only a few times. CDR3 sequence (DNA): TGTGCCAGCAGTAGCGGGGGGTACGACTATGGCTACACCTTC. It is translated as CASSSGGYDYGYTF. J is TRBJ1-2 and V is TRBV6-1; D possibly corresponds to TRBD1 (5 bases). Germline CDR1 and CDR2: MNHNS and SASEGT. The CDR3 has 14 residues. V lost 5 bases, J lost 3 bases, and 13 bases lay in between.

J is TRBJ2-3 and V is TRBV11-2; D remains unclear. The CDR3 runs to 13 residues. Looked up from germline, CDR1 is SGHAT and CDR2 is FQNNGV. Trimming stripped 4 bases from V and 7 bases from J, with 12 bases between. CDR3 amino acids: CASSSPVGNTQYF. The DNA of the CDR3 is TGTGCCAGCAGCTCGCCAGTGGGGAATACGCAGTATTTT.

By proportion, this clonotype is large. J is TRBJ1-6 and V is TRBV19; D is unresolved. Trimming took 4 bases from V and 9 from J, leaving 10 bases between them. The CDR3 spans 13 residues. Per the germline V gene, CDR1 is LNHDA and CDR2 is SQIVND (reference sequence). The CDR3 coding sequence is TGTGCCAGTAGTACTAACAAGGCTTCACCCCTCCACTTT. This sequence encodes CASSTNKASPLHF.

The chain uses TRBV4-2 and TRBJ2-7; 7 bases are a match to TRBD1. The germline CDR1 and CDR2 sequences are LGHNA and YNFKEQ. Losses at the gene ends were 7 bases for V and 5 bases for J; bases not matched to a gene: 11. The CDR3 covers 14 residues. CDR3 sequence (DNA): TGTGCCAGCAACCCGCCGGACAGGACTCACGAGCAGTACTTC. Translated, it gives CASNPPDRTHEQYF.

The chain employs TRBV7-7 and TRBJ2-5, with 9 positions matching TRBD2. The trim removed 3 bases at V and 3 bases at J, leaving 11 bases unmatched. Germline V CDR1 and CDR2: SSHAT, FNYEAQ (reference sequence). The CDR3 sequence is 17 residues long. CDR3 protein: CASSLASGITSKETQYF. DNA for the CDR3: TGTGCCAGCAGCTTGGCTAGCGGGATCACCTCTAAAGAGACCCAGTACTTC.

The chain joins TRBV25-1 to TRBJ2-1; 8 nucleotides match TRBD1. V was clipped by 8 bases and J by 5 bases; unmatched bases: 8. This CDR3 spans 14 amino acids. The germline V gene encodes CDR1 MGHDK and CDR2 SYGVNS. The CDR3 here is CASGTGGWDNEQFF. The CDR3 DNA reads TGTGCCAGCGGCACAGGGGGTTGGGACAATGAGCAGTTCTTC.